These 21 T cell receptor beta chains originate from one sample sequenced in a study of OX40 agonist ivuxolimab in advanced cancers. Sequencing used immunoSEQ multiplex PCR; TCRdb keeps in-frame clones, though not all of them. The sample records about 120,000 clones, just over 90% being singletons. This material consisted of CD4+ or CD8+ T cells sorted from blood, taken in a trial of the OX40 agonist ivuxolimab. The receptors here all came from an adult with an advanced solid tumor such as melanoma, head and neck, liver or kidney cancer.

This clone was seen a handful of times. The chain joins TRBV21-1 to TRBJ1-2. TRBV21-1 is deemed a pseudogene. The CDR3 covers 12 residues. In DNA form, the CDR3 reads TGTGCCAGCAGCAAGGACGAGGGGGGCTACACCTTC. It translates to CASSKDEGGYTF.

V gene TRBV18 combines with J gene TRBJ2-2; D may be TRBD1 or TRBD2 (5 bases each). The CDR3 runs to 17 residues. CDR1 and CDR2 (germline): KGHSH, LQKENI. With 1 base removed from V and 3 bases from J, the gap between germline ends came to 15 bases. The CDR3 region has the DNA TGTGCCAGCTCACCACGGGGGAAGGGGACCGACACCGGGGAGCTGTTTTTT. As protein: CASSPRGKGTDTGELFF.

This clone has a single count. The chain combines TRBV18 with TRBJ1-6; TRBD1 matches 7 bases. The CDR3 length is 16 residues. V dropped 3 bases and J dropped 5; count of bases not matched to a gene: 7. Germline loops: CDR1 KGHSH, CDR2 LQKENI. The CDR3 loop reads CASSPQRDRNNSPLHF. The DNA for the CDR3 is TGTGCCAGCTCACCCCAACGGGACAGAAATAATTCACCCCTCCACTTT.

This rearrangement joins TRBV5-4 to TRBJ2-7; D is unresolved. Germline assignment: CDR1 SGHNT and CDR2 YYREEE (reference sequence). V was pared by 0 bases and J by 0 bases, with 10 bases between. The CDR3 runs to 15 residues. The CDR3 here is CASSLGRASSYEQYF. For the CDR3, the DNA is TGTGCCAGCAGCTTGGGACGGGCGAGCTCCTACGAGCAGTACTTC.

With regard to this clone: Other DNA sequences of this sample code for an identical CDR3. The CDR3 loop is CASSLAGQNTEAFF. The CDR3, as DNA: TGCGCCAGCAGCTTGGCGGGACAGAACACTGAAGCTTTCTTT. The chain links TRBV5-1 to TRBJ1-1; tentatively, D is TRBD1 (6 bases). Deletions cut 0 bases from V and 1 base from J, with 7 bases between. This CDR3 contains 14 residues. Germline-derived CDR1 and CDR2 are SGHRS and YFSETQ.

This CDR3 reads CASSQQGANTGELFF. The CDR3 nucleotides are TGTGCCAGCAGCCAACAGGGGGCGAACACCGGGGAGCTGTTTTTT. The chain is built from TRBV7-9 and TRBJ2-2; 8 bases map to TRBD1. This CDR3 spans 15 amino acids. The ends lost 5 bases at V and 0 bases at J; junction bases unmatched: 2. Germline V gene lookup returns CDR1 SEHNR and CDR2 FQNEAQ (reference sequence).

This clone was recorded a few times. The chain has TRBV6-5 and TRBJ2-7; D might be TRBD2 (7 bases). V gave up 5 bases and J gave up 2 bases, with 16 bases separating them. The CDR3 contains 15 residues. Germline V gene data show CDR1 as MNHEY and CDR2 as SVGAGI. The CDR3 coding sequence is TGTGCCAGCAGTCGCAGTACAGGGAGGGCCTACGAGCAGTACTTC. Its protein is CASSRSTGRAYEQYF.

The V and J genes are TRBV27 and TRBJ2-1; D is possibly TRBD2 (6 bases). From germline, CDR1 is MNHEY and CDR2 SMNVEV (reference sequence). The CDR3 is 16 amino acids. V was trimmed by 6 bases and J by 3 bases, leaving 18 bases between them. CDR3: CASRDDSGFFYNEQFF. For the CDR3, the DNA is TGTGCCAGCAGAGACGATAGCGGCTTTTTCTACAATGAGCAGTTCTTC.

The chain uses TRBV28 and TRBJ2-3; 12 positions agree with TRBD2. The germline CDR1 and CDR2 sequences are MDHEN and SYDVKM. The CDR3 sequence is 17 residues long. J lost 7 bases, V lost 6 bases, and 14 bases had no gene match. CDR3 region: CASSASGGGTGAHTQYF. CDR3 sequence (DNA): TGTGCCAGCAGCGCTAGCGGGGGGGGAACGGGGGCGCATACGCAGTATTTT.

This chain uses TRBV7-2 with TRBJ2-1, with TRBD2 matching over 7 bases. The CDR3 loop spans 18 amino acids. Looked up from germline, CDR1 is SGHTA and CDR2 is FQGNSA. Losses at the gene ends were 0 bases for V and 5 bases for J; bases not matched to a gene: 13. The chain's CDR3 is CASSLAVSGSTGHNEQFF. The DNA for the CDR3 is TGTGCCAGCAGCTTAGCAGTTAGCGGGTCCACCGGCCACAATGAGCAGTTCTTC. Full variable domain (rest looked up from reference TRBV7-2 and TRBJ2-1): GAGVSQSPSNKVTEKGKDVELRCDPISGHTALYWYRQSLGQGLEFLIYFQGNSAPDKSGLPSDRFSAERTGGSVSTLTIQRTQQEDSAVYLCASSLAVSGSTGHNEQFFGPGTRLTVL.

This chain connects TRBV5-1 to TRBJ2-7; 7 bases fit TRBD2. This CDR3 has 14 residues. After removal of 2 bases from V and 1 base from J, the junction contained 3 bases not matched to a gene. Germline values: CDR1 SGHRS, CDR2 YFSETQ. In DNA, the CDR3 is TGCGCCAGCAGCTTTGCGGGGGTATCCTACGAGCAGTACTTC. Its translation: CASSFAGVSYEQYF.

J is TRBJ2-1 and V is TRBV5-1, with TRBD2 matching 15 bases. This CDR3 is built from 16 residues. CDR1 SGHRS and CDR2 YFSETQ come from the germline V gene. V shed 6 bases and J 7 bases; nucleotides not matched to a gene: 8. CDR3 bases: TGCGCCAGCAAACAGGCCGGGACTAGCGGGAGGAATGAGCAGTTCTTC. This codes for CASKQAGTSGRNEQFF.

The chain combines TRBV5-1 with TRBJ1-4; TRBD1 is a possible D gene (5 bases). The germline V and J ends were trimmed by 1 base and 7 bases, with 8 bases remaining between them. CDR3 length: 13 residues. CDR1 and CDR2 from the germline V gene are SGHRS and YFSETQ. The CDR3 DNA reads TGCGCCAGCAGCTTGTGGGGGAGTGAAAAACTGTTTTTT. Translation gives CASSLWGSEKLFF.

This chain links TRBV18 with TRBJ2-7, with TRBD2 as a possible D gene (5 bases). Per germline, CDR1 KGHSH and CDR2 LQKENI. CDR3 length: 13 amino acids. The V end was cut by 3 bases, the J end by 7 bases, with 13 bases between. DNA of the CDR3: TGTGCCAGCTCACCGGAGCGGAGAGAAGAGCAGTACTTC. It is translated as CASSPERREEQYF.

This sequence joins TRBV2 and TRBJ1-5, with 8 positions matching TRBD1. The CDR3 has 16 residues. CDR1 and CDR2 (germline): SNHLY, FYNNEI. Losses at the gene ends were 2 bases for V and 2 bases for J; bases not matched to a gene: 5. The CDR3 loop is CASSEIRGQGNQPQHF. The CDR3 DNA follows: TGTGCCAGCAGTGAAATACGGGGACAGGGCAATCAGCCCCAGCATTTT. The entire variable domain, with the rest obtained from reference TRBV2 and TRBJ1-5, is as follows: EPEVTQTPSHQVTQMGQEVILRCVPISNHLYFYWYRQILGQKVEFLVSFYNNEISEKSEIFDDQFSVERPDGSNFTLKIRSTKLEDSAMYFCASSEIRGQGNQPQHFGDGTRLSIL.

The genes are TRBV4-2 and TRBJ2-5; unclear D gene. Trimming stripped 1 base from V and 4 bases from J, with 19 bases between. This CDR3 has 17 residues. Germline CDR1 and CDR2: LGHNA and YNFKEQ. CDR3 sequence: CASSQGMAGEVGETQYF. The CDR3 DNA sequence: TGTGCCAGCAGCCAAGGCATGGCTGGAGAAGTCGGAGAGACCCAGTACTTC.

The gene calls are TRBV11-3 and TRBJ2-7; 14 bases agree with TRBD2. Germline lookup yields CDR1 SGHNT and CDR2 YENEEA. The CDR3 loop spans 18 amino acids. V was clipped by 1 base and J by 0 bases; unmatched bases: 5. The CDR3 sequence is CASSLGGLAGGTSYEQYF. The DNA of the CDR3 is TGTGCCAGCAGCTTAGGTGGACTAGCGGGGGGAACCTCCTACGAGCAGTACTTC.

This clone was detected only once. The chain links TRBV28 to TRBJ1-6, with 8 bases matching TRBD1. Per germline, CDR1 MDHEN and CDR2 SYDVKM. Trimming at V came to 5 bases and at J to 5 bases, leaving 5 bases not matched to a gene. The CDR3 totals 15 residues. The CDR3 reads CASSARTGNNSPLHF. As DNA, the CDR3 is TGTGCCAGCAGTGCCCGGACAGGGAATAATTCACCCCTCCACTTT.

This chain links TRBV9 with TRBJ2-1; no clear D gene. The germline V gene has CDR1 SGDLS and CDR2 YYNGEE. The CDR3 extends over 15 amino acids. Deletions cut 0 bases from V and 4 bases from J, with 11 bases between. The CDR3 sequence is CASSVDGSPYNEQFF. In DNA form, the CDR3 reads TGTGCCAGCAGCGTAGATGGGTCCCCTTACAATGAGCAGTTCTTC.

The gene calls are TRBV28 and TRBJ1-1, with TRBD1 matching 7 bases. The CDR3 sequence is 14 residues long. V lost 5 bases, J lost 6 bases, and 9 bases stayed unmatched. CDR1 and CDR2 (germline): MDHEN, SYDVKM. The chain's CDR3 is CASSLRQGVSEAFF. The CDR3 coding sequence is TGTGCCAGCAGTCTAAGACAGGGAGTCTCTGAAGCTTTCTTT. Combining the CDR3 with reference TRBV28 and TRBJ1-1 gives the whole variable domain DVKVTQSSRYLVKRTGEKVFLECVQDMDHENMFWYRQDPGLGLRLIYFSYDVKMKEKGDIPEGYSVSREKKERFSLILESASTNQTSMYLCASSLRQGVSEAFFGQGTRLTVV.

The chain uses TRBV9 and TRBJ1-1; 9 nucleotides match TRBD1. CDR1 is SGDLS and CDR2 is YYNGEE in the germline V gene. V lost 0 bases to trimming and J lost 8 bases; unmatched junction nucleotides: 5. CDR3 length: 14 amino acids. CDR3 nucleotides: TGTGCCAGCAGCGTAGTGGGACAGGGTCTGGAAGCTTTCTTT. Its translation is CASSVVGQGLEAFF.